The sequence of this T cell receptor (beta chain) was determined in a study of CD4 T cells in relation to SARS-CoV-2 and coronaviruses. TCRdb keeps only in-frame clones here, not all; method: immunoSEQ multiplex PCR. The repertoire holds about 59,000 clones, with 80% to 90% as singletons. The J segment lost 3 bases and the V segment lost 5 bases, leaving 7 bases of the junction unmatched. This CDR3 is built from 15 residues. CDR1 is KGHSH, CDR2 LQKENI, per germline. The unexposed donors gave CD4+ T cells in about 2010-2019, prior to COVID-19. The genes are TRBV18 and TRBJ2-7; 10 nucleotides align to TRBD2. The sequence was collected from a human donor in good health. Sequences were obtained from memory CD4+ T cells from PBMCs. The CDR3 bases are TGTGCCAGCTCAATCGGACTAGCGGATAACTACGAGCAGTACTTC. As protein: CASSIGLADNYEQYF.